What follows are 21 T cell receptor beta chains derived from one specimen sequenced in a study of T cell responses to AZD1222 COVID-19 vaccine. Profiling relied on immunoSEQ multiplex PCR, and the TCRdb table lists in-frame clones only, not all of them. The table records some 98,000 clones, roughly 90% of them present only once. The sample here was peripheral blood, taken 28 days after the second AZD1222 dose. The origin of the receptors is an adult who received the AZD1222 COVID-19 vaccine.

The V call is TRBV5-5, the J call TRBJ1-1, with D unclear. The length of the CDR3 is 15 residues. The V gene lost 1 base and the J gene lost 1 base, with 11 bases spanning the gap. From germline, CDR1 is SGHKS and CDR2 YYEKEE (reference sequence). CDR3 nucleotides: TGTGCCAGCAGCTTGAGCTACGGTACGAACACTGAAGCTTTCTTT. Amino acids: CASSLSYGTNTEAFF.

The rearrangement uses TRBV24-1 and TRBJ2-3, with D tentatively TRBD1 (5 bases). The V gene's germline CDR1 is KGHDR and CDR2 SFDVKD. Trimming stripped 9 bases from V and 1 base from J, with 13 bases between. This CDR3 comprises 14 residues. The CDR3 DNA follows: TGTGCCACCGCTTCAGGCAGGGGCACAGATACGCAGTATTTT. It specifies CATASGRGTDTQYF.

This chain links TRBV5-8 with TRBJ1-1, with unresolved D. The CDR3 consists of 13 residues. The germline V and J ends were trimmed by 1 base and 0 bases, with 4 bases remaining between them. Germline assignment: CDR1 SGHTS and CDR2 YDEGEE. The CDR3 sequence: CASSLLLNTEAFF. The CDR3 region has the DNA TGTGCCAGCAGCTTGCTGCTGAACACTGAAGCTTTCTTT.

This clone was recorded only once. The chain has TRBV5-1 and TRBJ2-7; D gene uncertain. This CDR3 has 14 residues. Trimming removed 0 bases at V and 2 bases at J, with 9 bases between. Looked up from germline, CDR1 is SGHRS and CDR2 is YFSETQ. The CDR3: CASSLVVAPYEQYF. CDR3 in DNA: TGCGCCAGCAGCTTGGTGGTTGCCCCCTACGAGCAGTACTTC.

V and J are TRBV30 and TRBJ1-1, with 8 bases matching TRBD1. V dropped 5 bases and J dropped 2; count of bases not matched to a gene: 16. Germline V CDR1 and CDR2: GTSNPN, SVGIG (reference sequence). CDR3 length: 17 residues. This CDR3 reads CAWERNTGQGTNTEAFF. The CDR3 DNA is TGTGCCTGGGAACGGAACACCGGACAGGGAACCAACACTGAAGCTTTCTTT.

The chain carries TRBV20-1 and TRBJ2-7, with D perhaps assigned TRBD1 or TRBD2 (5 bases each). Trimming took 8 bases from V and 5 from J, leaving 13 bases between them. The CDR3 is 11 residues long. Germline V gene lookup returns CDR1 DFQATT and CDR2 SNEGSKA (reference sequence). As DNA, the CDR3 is TGCAGTTCCCCCAGGGACCACGAGCAGTACTTC. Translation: CSSPRDHEQYF.

The CDR3 protein is CALLGGTGNTIYF. The CDR3 DNA follows: TGTGCTTTATTGGGTGGAACTGGAAACACCATATATTTT. The rearrangement uses TRBV30 and TRBJ1-3; D is unclear. CDR1 and CDR2 (germline): GTSNPN, SVGIG (reference sequence). This CDR3 region has 13 residues.

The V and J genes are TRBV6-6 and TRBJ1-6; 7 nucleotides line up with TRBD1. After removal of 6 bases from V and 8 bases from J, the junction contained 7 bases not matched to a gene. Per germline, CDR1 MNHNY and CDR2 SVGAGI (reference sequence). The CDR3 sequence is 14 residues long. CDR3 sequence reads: CASSMIQGDSPLHF. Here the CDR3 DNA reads TGTGCCAGCAGCATGATTCAGGGGGATTCACCCCTCCACTTT.

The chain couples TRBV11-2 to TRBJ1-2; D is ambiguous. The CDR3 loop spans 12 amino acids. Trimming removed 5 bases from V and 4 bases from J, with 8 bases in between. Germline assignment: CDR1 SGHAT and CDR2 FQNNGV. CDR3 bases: TGTGCCAGCAGCCAGGAGGGCTATGGCTACACCTTC. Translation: CASSQEGYGYTF.

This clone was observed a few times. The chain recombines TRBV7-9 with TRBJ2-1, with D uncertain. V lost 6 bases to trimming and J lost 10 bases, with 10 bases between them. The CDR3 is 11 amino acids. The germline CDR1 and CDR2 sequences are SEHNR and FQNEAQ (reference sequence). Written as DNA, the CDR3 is TGTGCCAGCAGTGGCGCCGAGGAGCAGTTCTTC. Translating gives CASSGAEEQFF.

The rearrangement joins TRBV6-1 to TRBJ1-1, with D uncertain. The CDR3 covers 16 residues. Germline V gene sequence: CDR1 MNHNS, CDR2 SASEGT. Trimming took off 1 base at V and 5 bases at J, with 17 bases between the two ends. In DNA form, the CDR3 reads TGTGCCAGCAGTGAAGAGCCCTTCTTCTCGAGGACTGAAGCTTTCTTT. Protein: CASSEEPFFSRTEAFF.

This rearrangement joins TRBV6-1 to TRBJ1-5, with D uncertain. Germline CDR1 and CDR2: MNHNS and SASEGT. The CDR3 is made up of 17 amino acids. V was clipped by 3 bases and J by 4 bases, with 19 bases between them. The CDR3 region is CASSDRYPEGPNQPQHF. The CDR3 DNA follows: TGTGCCAGCAGTGACAGATACCCCGAAGGGCCTAATCAGCCCCAGCATTTT.

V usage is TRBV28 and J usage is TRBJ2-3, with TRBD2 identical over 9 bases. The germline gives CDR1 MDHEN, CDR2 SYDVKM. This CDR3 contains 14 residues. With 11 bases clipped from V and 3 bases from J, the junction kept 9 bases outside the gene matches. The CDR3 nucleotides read TGTGCCGGACGACGGAGCGGGAGGACAGATACGCAGTATTTT. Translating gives CAGRRSGRTDTQYF.

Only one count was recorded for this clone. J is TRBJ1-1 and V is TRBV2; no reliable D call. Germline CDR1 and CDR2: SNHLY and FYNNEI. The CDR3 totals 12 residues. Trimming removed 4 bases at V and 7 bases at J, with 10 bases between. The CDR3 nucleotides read TGTGCCAGCAGTGGGCAGGCAATTGAAGCTTTCTTT. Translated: CASSGQAIEAFF.

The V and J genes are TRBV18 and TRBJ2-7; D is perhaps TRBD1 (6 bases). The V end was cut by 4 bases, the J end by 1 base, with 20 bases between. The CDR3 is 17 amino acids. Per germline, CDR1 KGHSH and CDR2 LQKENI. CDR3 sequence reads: CASSRGVGATSSYEQYF. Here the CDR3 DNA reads TGTGCCAGCTCACGGGGAGTGGGGGCCACATCTTCCTACGAGCAGTACTTC.

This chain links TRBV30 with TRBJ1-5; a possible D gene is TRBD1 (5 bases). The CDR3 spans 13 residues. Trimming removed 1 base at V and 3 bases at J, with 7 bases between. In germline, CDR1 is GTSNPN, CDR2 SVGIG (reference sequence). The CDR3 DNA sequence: TGTGCCTGGAGTGGGGGCGACAATCAGCCCCAGCATTTT. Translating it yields CAWSGGDNQPQHF.

For the CDR3, the DNA is TGTGCCAGCGGTGCACTAGCGGGAAGGGAGGAGACCCAGTACTTC. Translated: CASGALAGREETQYF. J is TRBJ2-5 and V is TRBV2; 10 positions match TRBD2. The germline CDR1 and CDR2 sequences are SNHLY and FYNNEI. The CDR3 extends over 15 amino acids. Germline trimming cut 8 bases from V and 5 bases from J; bases unmatched to any gene: 11.

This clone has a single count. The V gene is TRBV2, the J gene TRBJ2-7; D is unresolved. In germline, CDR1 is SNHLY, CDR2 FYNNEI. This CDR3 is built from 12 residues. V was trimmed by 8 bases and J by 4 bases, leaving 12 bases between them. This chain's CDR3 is CASRVLLYEQYF. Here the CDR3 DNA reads TGTGCCAGCCGGGTCCTGTTGTACGAGCAGTACTTC.

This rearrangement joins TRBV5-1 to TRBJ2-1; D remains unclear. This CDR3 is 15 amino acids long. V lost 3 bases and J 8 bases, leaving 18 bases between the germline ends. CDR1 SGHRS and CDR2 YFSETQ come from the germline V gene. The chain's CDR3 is CASSSSSAFSYEQFF. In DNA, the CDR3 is TGCGCCAGCAGCTCCAGCAGCGCCTTTTCATATGAGCAGTTCTTC.

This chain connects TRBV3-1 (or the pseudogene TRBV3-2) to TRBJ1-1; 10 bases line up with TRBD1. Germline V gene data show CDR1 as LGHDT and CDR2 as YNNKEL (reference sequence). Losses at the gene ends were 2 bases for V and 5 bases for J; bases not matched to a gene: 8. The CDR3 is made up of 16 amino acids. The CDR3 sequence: CASSQWSGTGVTEAFF. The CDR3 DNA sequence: TGTGCCAGCAGCCAATGGTCCGGGACAGGGGTTACTGAAGCTTTCTTT.

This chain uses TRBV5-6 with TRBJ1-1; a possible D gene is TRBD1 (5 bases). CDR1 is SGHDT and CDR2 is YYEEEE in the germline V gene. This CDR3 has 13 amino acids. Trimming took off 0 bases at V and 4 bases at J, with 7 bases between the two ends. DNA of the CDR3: TGTGCCAGCAGCTTGGCAGGGAGCACTGAAGCTTTCTTT. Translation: CASSLAGSTEAFF.